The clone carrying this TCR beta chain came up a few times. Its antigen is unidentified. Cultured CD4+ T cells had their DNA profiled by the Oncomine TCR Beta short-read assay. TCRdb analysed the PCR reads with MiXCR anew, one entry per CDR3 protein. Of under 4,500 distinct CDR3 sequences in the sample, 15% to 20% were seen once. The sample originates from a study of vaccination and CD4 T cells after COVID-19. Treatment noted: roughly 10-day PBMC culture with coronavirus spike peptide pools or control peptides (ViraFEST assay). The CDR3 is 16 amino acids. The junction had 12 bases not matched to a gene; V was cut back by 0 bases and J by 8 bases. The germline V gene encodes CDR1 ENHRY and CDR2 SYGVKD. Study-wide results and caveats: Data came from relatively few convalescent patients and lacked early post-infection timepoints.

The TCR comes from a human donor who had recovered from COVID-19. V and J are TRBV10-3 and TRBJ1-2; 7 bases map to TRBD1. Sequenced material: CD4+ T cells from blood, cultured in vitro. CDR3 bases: TGTGCCATCAGTGAGTCGAACGGAGGGGACAGTCACGGCTACACCTTC. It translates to CAISESNGGDSHGYTF.